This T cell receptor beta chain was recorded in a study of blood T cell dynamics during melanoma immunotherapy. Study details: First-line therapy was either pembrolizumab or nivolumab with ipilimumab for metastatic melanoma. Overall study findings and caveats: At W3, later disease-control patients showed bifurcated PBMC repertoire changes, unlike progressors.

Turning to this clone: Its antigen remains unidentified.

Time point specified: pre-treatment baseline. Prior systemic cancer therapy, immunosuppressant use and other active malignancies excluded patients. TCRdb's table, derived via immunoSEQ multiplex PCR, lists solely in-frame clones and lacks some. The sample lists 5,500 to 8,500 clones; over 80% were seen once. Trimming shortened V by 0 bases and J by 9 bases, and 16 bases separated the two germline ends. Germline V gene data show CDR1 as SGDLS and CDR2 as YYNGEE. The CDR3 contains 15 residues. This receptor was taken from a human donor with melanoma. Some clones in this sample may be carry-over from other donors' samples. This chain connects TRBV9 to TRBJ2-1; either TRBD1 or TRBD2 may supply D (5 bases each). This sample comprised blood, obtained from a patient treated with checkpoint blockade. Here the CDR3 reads CASSVDASPRGEQFF. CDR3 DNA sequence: TGTGCCAGCAGCGTAGACGCTAGCCCGAGGGGTGAGCAGTTCTTC.